This TCR beta chain was captured by sequencing in a study of T cell responses to AZD1222 COVID-19 vaccine. Findings and limits, study-wide: Sampling captured repertoires only after the peak T cell response. Unmutated variant regions are reportedly the target of nearly half of TCRs that are spike-specific. Increases in Spike-specific TCR breadth and depth were seen after two AZD1222 doses.

Second-dose schedules of about 4 or about 12 weeks were combined. Concerning this clone: Its antigen is not known.

Clones were sequenced by immunoSEQ multiplex PCR, and TCRdb holds only the in-frame ones, with some missing. The table shows about 69,000 clones, with around 78% occurring only once. The ends lost 1 base at V and 5 bases at J; junction bases unmatched: 9. Per the germline V gene, CDR1 is MDHEN and CDR2 is SYDVKM. The CDR3 length is 16 residues. This chain uses TRBV28 with TRBJ2-7; 9 positions match TRBD1. Sequencing was performed on peripheral blood, taken 28 days after the second AZD1222 dose. This receptor was obtained from an adult who received the AZD1222 COVID-19 vaccine. This CDR3 is CASSLFRDRVGDEQYF. The CDR3 region has the DNA TGTGCCAGCAGTTTATTTCGGGACAGGGTTGGCGACGAGCAGTACTTC.